This passage covers 5 T cell receptor beta chains from one sample sequenced in a study of metastatic and nonmetastatic thyroid tumors. Every patient underwent thyroid surgery untreated. TCRdb ran MiXCR on the PCR reads. Among 14,000 to 15,000 clones listed, approximately 3.9% were seen once. Sequenced sample: tumor tissue. The receptors come from a female donor with papillary thyroid cancer or a benign thyroid nodule (not recorded which). Some clones in this sample may be carry-over from other donors' samples.

This clone was seen a few times. The chain joins TRBV27 to TRBJ2-1; either TRBD1 or TRBD2 may supply D (5 bases each). CDR1 is MNHEY and CDR2 is SMNVEV in the germline V gene (reference sequence). V lost 2 bases, J lost 4 bases, and 18 bases lay in between. This CDR3 comprises 17 residues. The CDR3 nucleotides read TGTGCCAGCAGTTTACGGGTTTCCAGGGAGAATTACAATGAGCAGTTCTTC. It codes for CASSLRVSRENYNEQFF.

The table lists this clone with a few counts. V is TRBV28 and J is TRBJ1-4, with D tentatively TRBD1 (5 bases). The CDR3 extends over 16 amino acids. Trimming stripped 4 bases from V and 8 bases from J, with 20 bases between. CDR1 and CDR2 from the germline V gene are MDHEN and SYDVKM. CDR3 sequence: CASSSGTLDRQEKLFF. The CDR3 region has the DNA TGTGCCAGCAGTTCCGGGACGTTAGACCGACAGGAAAAACTGTTTTTT.

This clone was detected only a few times. The chain employs TRBV20-1 and TRBJ1-4; 8 bases map to TRBD1. CDR1 is DFQATT, CDR2 SNEGSKA, per germline (reference sequence). The CDR3 consists of 18 residues. V lost 6 bases to trimming and J lost 0 bases; unmatched junction nucleotides: 15. CDR3 in amino acids: CSATGAAGTDATNEKLFF. In DNA form, the CDR3 reads TGCAGTGCGACAGGGGCCGCTGGAACAGACGCAACTAATGAAAAACTGTTTTTT.

There are a few counts of this clone. This chain links TRBV11-3 with TRBJ1-1; D not certain. Germline V CDR1 and CDR2: SGHNT, YENEEA. The CDR3 is 11 residues long. The V end was cut by 6 bases, the J end by 0 bases, with 2 bases between. The CDR3 sequence is CASSLNTEAFF. The CDR3, as DNA: TGTGCCAGCAGTCTGAACACTGAAGCTTTCTTT.

The chain uses TRBV11-1 and TRBJ1-2, with 7 bases matching TRBD1. V gave up 5 bases and J gave up 5 bases; unmatched junction bases: 8. Looked up from germline, CDR1 is SGHAT and CDR2 is FQDESV (reference sequence). The CDR3 extends over 14 amino acids. The CDR3 reads CASSVEGGWYGYTF. CDR3 coding DNA: TGTGCCAGCAGCGTGGAAGGGGGCTGGTATGGCTACACCTTC.